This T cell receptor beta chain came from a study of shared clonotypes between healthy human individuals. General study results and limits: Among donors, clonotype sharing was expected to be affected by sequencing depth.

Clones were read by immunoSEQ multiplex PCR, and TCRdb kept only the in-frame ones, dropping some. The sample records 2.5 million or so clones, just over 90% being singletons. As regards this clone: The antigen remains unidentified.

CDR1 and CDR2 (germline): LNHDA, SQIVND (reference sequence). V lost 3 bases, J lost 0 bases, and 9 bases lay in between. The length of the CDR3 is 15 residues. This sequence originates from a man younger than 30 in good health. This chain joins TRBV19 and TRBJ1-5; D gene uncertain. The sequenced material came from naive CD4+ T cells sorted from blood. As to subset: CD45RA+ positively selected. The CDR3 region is CASSMRSDSNQPQHF. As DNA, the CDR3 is TGTGCCAGTAGTATGAGATCGGATAGCAATCAGCCCCAGCATTTT. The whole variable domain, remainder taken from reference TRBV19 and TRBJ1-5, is DGGITQSPKYLFRKEGQNVTLSCEQNLNHDAMYWYRQDPGQGLRLIYYSQIVNDFQKGDIAEGYSVSREKKESFPLTVTSAQKNPTAFYLCASSMRSDSNQPQHFGDGTRLSIL.